Listed below are T cell receptor beta chains from one sample, sequenced in a study of cytomegalovirus exposure and HLA in healthy donors. The protocol was immunoSEQ multiplex PCR, while the TCRdb copy is restricted to in-frame clones and leaves out a portion. Counted here are approximately 140,000 clones, roughly four fifths occurring once; the ten biggest clones make up about 5.3%. The sequencing input was PBMCs. These receptors came from a woman aged 50 to 60 in good health and CMV-seronegative. Both conserved end residues are trimmed from each CDR3. Fields, in order: V gene, clone size, CDR3 protein. Where a row states a size, it is once, few, many or the class of an expanded clone; other rows omit it.

V gene: TRBV6-4
clone size: -
CDR3 protein: ASSSGGNTGELF

V gene: TRBV5-8
clone size: -
CDR3 protein: ASPRIAGVQDTQY

V gene: TRBV4-2
clone size: -
CDR3 protein: ASSQGLAGASYEQY

V gene: TRBV7-2
clone size: -
CDR3 protein: ASSQNRGPNEKLF

V gene: TRBV5-5
clone size: once
CDR3 protein: ASSLGTVPYEQY

V gene: TRBV7-9
clone size: -
CDR3 protein: ASSPLLTVTYGYT

V gene: TRBV11-3
clone size: few
CDR3 protein: ASSLNRDRGTQY

V gene: TRBV6-1
clone size: -
CDR3 protein: ASTDFPQGGETQY

V gene: TRBV9
clone size: -
CDR3 protein: ASSVPLIGDYGYT

V gene: TRBV19
clone size: -
CDR3 protein: ASSIGTSQETQY

V gene: TRBV4-1
clone size: -
CDR3 protein: ASSQDRLAGGTDTQY

V gene: TRBV5-6
clone size: -
CDR3 protein: ASRPTGGRAF

V gene: TRBV2
clone size: -
CDR3 protein: ASSEKAGENEQY

V gene: TRBV19
clone size: -
CDR3 protein: ASSYRVWGNTEAF

V gene: TRBV12-5
clone size: -
CDR3 protein: ASTRDTIIEAF

V gene: TRBV11-3
clone size: -
CDR3 protein: ASSDRTLSTDTQY

V gene: TRBV4-2
clone size: few
CDR3 protein: ASSQAGGAGGIDEQF

V gene: TRBV15
clone size: -
CDR3 protein: ATSRPGLSIGNQPQH

V gene: TRBV9
clone size: -
CDR3 protein: ASSVAPAGGSQETQY

V gene: TRBV7-9
clone size: -
CDR3 protein: ASSGTEAF

V gene: TRBV7-9
clone size: -
CDR3 protein: ASSLVMGPDEQY

V gene: TRBV27
clone size: -
CDR3 protein: ASSLRGGSYEQY

V gene: TRBV5-4
clone size: -
CDR3 protein: ASSQPPQDRNPPYEQY

V gene: TRBV25-1
clone size: -
CDR3 protein: ASSLTAGVRTDTQY

V gene: TRBV5-5
clone size: few
CDR3 protein: ASSLAAGSYEQY

V gene: TRBV10-3
clone size: once
CDR3 protein: AISESYSYGYT

V gene: TRBV5-6
clone size: -
CDR3 protein: ASSALGVGRGGVEAF

V gene: TRBV28
clone size: -
CDR3 protein: ASSLNGQGWFFGYGYT

V gene: TRBV4-1
clone size: -
CDR3 protein: ASSQDKQGFFSKETQY

V gene: TRBV15
clone size: -
CDR3 protein: ATSRDRGYEQY

V gene: TRBV6-6
clone size: -
CDR3 protein: ASTLAGGIYEQY

V gene: TRBV6-6
clone size: -
CDR3 protein: ASSLGAGRDTDTQY

V gene: TRBV5-6
clone size: -
CDR3 protein: ASSLGTGTGFFEQY

V gene: TRBV5-1
clone size: -
CDR3 protein: ASSLRDRAHEQY

V gene: TRBV6-5
clone size: few
CDR3 protein: ASSYGGSTDTQY

V gene: TRBV5-1
clone size: -
CDR3 protein: ASSLEPTGSNNSPLH

V gene: TRBV27
clone size: -
CDR3 protein: ASRELAGGVGDTQY

V gene: TRBV10-3
clone size: -
CDR3 protein: ATQGAENSPLH

V gene: TRBV28
clone size: -
CDR3 protein: ASSSHMRGAF

V gene: TRBV18
clone size: few
CDR3 protein: ASSPRYTGSGANVLT

V gene: TRBV29-1
clone size: -
CDR3 protein: SVLGSRDRNSYEQY

V gene: TRBV10-2
clone size: -
CDR3 protein: ASSEFGQGGNSPLH

V gene: TRBV7-9
clone size: -
CDR3 protein: ASSLYVGGRSTDTQY

V gene: TRBV5-8
clone size: few
CDR3 protein: ASSFGVQPQH

V gene: TRBV29-1
clone size: few
CDR3 protein: SVGLAGGTDTQY

V gene: TRBV10-3
clone size: -
CDR3 protein: AIQTRQGAFDEQY

V gene: TRBV4-2
clone size: few
CDR3 protein: ASSQDLAGAEQY

V gene: TRBV11-2
clone size: -
CDR3 protein: ASSLGSSGNTIY